The 32 T cell receptor beta chains presented below share a single source sample, sequenced in a study of blood T cell repertoires in COVID-19. This table comes from immunoSEQ multiplex PCR, and its TCRdb copy is limited to in-frame clones, with some not included. The table records approximately 210,000 clones, more than 75% of them present only once. What was sequenced was peripheral blood. The source is a man aged 50 to 59 with COVID-19, enrolled during active disease.

The rearrangement links TRBV30 to TRBJ2-2; TRBD2 aligns across 9 bases. The ends lost 3 bases at V and 3 bases at J; junction bases unmatched: 5. CDR1 and CDR2 (germline): GTSNPN, SVGIG (reference sequence). The CDR3 runs to 15 residues. Here the CDR3 reads CAWSVSGSHTGELFF. The CDR3 DNA sequence: TGTGCCTGGAGCGTTAGCGGGAGTCACACCGGGGAGCTGTTTTTT.

The chain combines TRBV2 with TRBJ1-4, with 7 bases that match TRBD1. With 4 bases clipped from V and 5 bases from J, the junction kept 7 bases outside the gene matches. The germline V gene encodes CDR1 SNHLY and CDR2 FYNNEI. There are 15 residues in the CDR3. CDR3: CASSVGQASNEKLFF. The CDR3 DNA follows: TGTGCCAGCAGTGTCGGACAGGCGTCGAATGAAAAACTGTTTTTT.

The chain links TRBV7-3 to TRBJ2-1; 7 positions agree with TRBD2. V gave up 2 bases and J gave up 3 bases; unmatched junction bases: 4. Germline loops: CDR1 SGHTA, CDR2 FQGTGA. This CDR3 has 15 amino acids. CDR3 amino acids: CASSLFGGGYNEQFF. CDR3 DNA: TGTGCCAGCAGCTTATTTGGCGGGGGCTACAATGAGCAGTTCTTC.

The chain recombines TRBV18 with TRBJ1-2; a weak D match, TRBD1 (6 bases). The CDR3 loop spans 14 amino acids. V gave up 1 base and J gave up 6 bases, with 12 bases separating them. Germline V gene sequence: CDR1 KGHSH, CDR2 LQKENI. The CDR3 DNA reads TGTGCCAGCTCACCACGGTACAGGGACGATGGCTACACCTTC. Translation: CASSPRYRDDGYTF.

The rearrangement joins TRBV18 to TRBJ2-7; D perhaps matches TRBD1 (6 bases). CDR1 is KGHSH and CDR2 is LQKENI in the germline V gene. The CDR3 is 16 residues long. Trimming stripped 2 bases from V and 1 base from J, with 15 bases between. CDR3 protein: CASSPFGGPESYEQYF. The CDR3 DNA follows: TGTGCCAGCTCACCATTTGGGGGCCCAGAATCCTACGAGCAGTACTTC.

The J gene is TRBJ2-7, the V gene TRBV6-2 or TRBV6-3; weak D call: TRBD1 (5 bases). V was shortened by 6 bases and J by 4 bases, with 16 bases between the two germline ends. CDR3 length: 14 amino acids. The V gene's germline CDR1 is MNHEY and CDR2 SVGEGT. Here the CDR3 reads CASSRRGISYEQYF. Written as DNA, the CDR3 is TGTGCCAGCAGCAGAAGGGGAATATCGTACGAGCAGTACTTC.

This chain joins TRBV2 and TRBJ1-5; D is perhaps TRBD1 (6 bases). Germline CDR1 is SNHLY and CDR2 is FYNNEI. V was cut by 6 bases and J by 0 bases, with 12 bases left in between. The CDR3 is 15 residues long. This CDR3 reads CASSKTGDSNQPQHF. CDR3 bases: TGTGCCAGCAGCAAGACAGGAGATAGCAATCAGCCCCAGCATTTT.

This chain joins TRBV11-2 and TRBJ1-1; TRBD1 matches at 10 bases. The CDR3 totals 14 residues. V trimming: 5 bases; J trimming: 5 bases; junction bases outside the gene matches: 5. Germline loops: CDR1 SGHAT, CDR2 FQNNGV. In DNA, the CDR3 is TGTGCCAGCAGCAAGGGACAGGGGAGGACTGAAGCTTTCTTT. This codes for CASSKGQGRTEAFF.

This clone is a singleton in its sample. The rearrangement uses TRBV4-3 and TRBJ1-4; TRBD1 matches 12 bases. Trimming took 3 bases from V and 8 from J; bases not matched to a gene: 4. This CDR3 has 15 amino acids. CDR1 is LGHNA, CDR2 YSLEER, per germline. In DNA form, the CDR3 reads TGCGCCAGCAGCCAGGGACAGGGGGCTGGGGAAAAACTGTTTTTT. This codes for CASSQGQGAGEKLFF.

The CDR3 loop reads CASSLGQATGELFF. CDR3 bases: TGTGCCAGCAGCTTGGGTCAGGCCACCGGGGAGCTGTTTTTT. The rearrangement uses TRBV5-8 and TRBJ2-2; no definite D call. V lost 0 bases, J lost 4 bases, and 7 bases lay in between. The CDR3 sequence is 14 residues long. CDR1 is SGHTS and CDR2 is YDEGEE in the germline V gene. Supplemented by reference TRBV5-8 and TRBJ2-2, the full variable domain reads EAGVTQSPTHLIKTRGQQATLRCSPISGHTSVYWYQQALGLGLQFLLWYDEGEERNRGNFPPRFSGRQFPNYSSELNVNALELEDSALYLCASSLGQATGELFFGEGSRLTVL.

This clone was picked up a small number of times. This rearrangement joins TRBV7-8 to TRBJ1-3; D remains ambiguous. The CDR3 spans 15 residues. V lost 5 bases to trimming and J lost 0 bases, with 11 bases between them. Germline V gene sequence: CDR1 SGHVS, CDR2 FQNEAQ. CDR3 sequence reads: CASSTTAYSGNTIYF. CDR3 nucleotide sequence: TGTGCCAGCAGCACCACCGCGTACTCTGGAAACACCATATATTTT.

A word on this clone: Germline is not matched at one junction end, which may reflect a read error. This rearrangement joins TRBV6-5 to TRBJ1-1; D remains ambiguous. CDR1 and CDR2 from the germline V gene are MNHEY and SVGAGI. The CDR3 is made up of 12 amino acids. The chain's CDR3 is CASSYSNSEAFF. In DNA form, the CDR3 reads TGTGCCAGCAGTTACTCGAACAGTGAAGCTTTCTTT.

CDR3 loop: CASPPPAGPAEQYF. DNA for the CDR3: TGTGCCAGCCCGCCCCCCGCGGGGCCCGCCGAGCAGTACTTC. The chain joins TRBV28 to TRBJ2-7, with D perhaps TRBD2 (6 bases). The CDR3 is 14 residues long. The germline CDR1 and CDR2 sequences are MDHEN and SYDVKM. Trimming removed 8 bases at V and 6 bases at J, with 20 bases between.

V is TRBV10-3 and J is TRBJ2-3; the match to TRBD2 covers 14 bases. Trimming at V came to 0 bases and at J to 1 base, leaving 0 bases not matched to a gene. Per germline, CDR1 ENHRY and CDR2 SYGVKD. CDR3 length equals 17 residues. This CDR3 is CAISESTSGGGTDTQYF. In nucleotides, the CDR3 is TGTGCCATCAGTGAGTCGACTAGCGGGGGGGGCACAGATACGCAGTATTTT.

The chain recombines TRBV7-8 with TRBJ2-7, with 11 bases identical to TRBD2. CDR1 is SGHVS and CDR2 is FQNEAQ in the germline V gene. Unmatched junction bases numbered 1, after V lost 1 base and J lost 2 bases. CDR3 length: 15 residues. DNA for the CDR3: TGTGCCAGCAGCTTAGATAGCGGGGGGGCCTACGAGCAGTACTTC. Amino acids: CASSLDSGGAYEQYF. The full variable domain, its missing parts supplied by reference TRBV7-8 and TRBJ2-7, is GAGVSQSPRYKVAKRGQDVALRCDPISGHVSLFWYQQALGQGPEFLTYFQNEAQLDKSGLPSDRFFAERPEGSVSTLKIQRTQQEDSAVYLCASSLDSGGAYEQYFGPGTRLTVT.

The chain combines TRBV5-6 with TRBJ2-7, with D possibly TRBD1 on 5 matching bases. Trimming took off 7 bases at V and 2 bases at J, with 13 bases between the two ends. The CDR3 sequence is 13 residues long. CDR1 is SGHDT, CDR2 YYEEEE, per germline. CDR3 coding DNA: TGTGCCAGCGGGGTTGGACACGCCTACGAGCAGTACTTC. Translation gives CASGVGHAYEQYF.

The chain couples TRBV5-5 to TRBJ2-7; 9 bases map to TRBD1. The CDR3 totals 16 residues. With 0 bases clipped from V and 3 bases from J, the junction kept 7 bases outside the gene matches. Germline V gene lookup returns CDR1 SGHKS and CDR2 YYEKEE (reference sequence). The CDR3 DNA is TGTGCCAGCAGCTTGGTAGGCTGGGGACAGGGCTACGAGCAGTACTTC. Encoded protein: CASSLVGWGQGYEQYF. The variable domain in full, completed from reference TRBV5-5 and TRBJ2-7, reads DAGVTQSPTHLIKTRGQQVTLRCSPISGHKSVSWYQQVLGQGPQFIFQYYEKEERGRGNFPDRFSARQFPNYSSELNVNALLLGDSALYLCASSLVGWGQGYEQYFGPGTRLTVT.

The rearrangement uses TRBV9 and TRBJ2-1; 11 nucleotides line up with TRBD2. The trim removed 4 bases at V and 4 bases at J, leaving 4 bases unmatched. The CDR3 is 15 amino acids. The V gene's germline CDR1 is SGDLS and CDR2 YYNGEE. The CDR3 DNA follows: TGTGCCAGCAGCCAGCGACTAGCGGGGTACAATGAGCAGTTCTTC. It specifies CASSQRLAGYNEQFF.

The CDR3 nucleotides are TGCAGCGTTGAAAGGCTAGCGGGGAGCACAGATACGCAGTATTTT. This translates into CSVERLAGSTDTQYF. V usage is TRBV29-1 and J usage is TRBJ2-3; 9 bases line up with TRBD2. The CDR3 is 15 amino acids. Germline lookup yields CDR1 SQVTM and CDR2 ANQGSEA. The trim removed 2 bases at V and 0 bases at J, leaving 3 bases unmatched.

This chain links TRBV28 with TRBJ2-1; TRBD1 might be the D (7 bases). Germline CDR1 reads MDHEN; CDR2 reads SYDVKM. This CDR3 has 15 amino acids. V lost 5 bases to trimming and J lost 4 bases, with 15 bases between them. The DNA for the CDR3 is TGTGCCAGCAGTCCCGAGGGGGCGGGGTACAATGAGCAGTTCTTC. Its protein is CASSPEGAGYNEQFF.

The chain is built from TRBV30 and TRBJ1-4; weak D call: TRBD1 (5 bases). The V and J ends lost 1 base and 5 bases respectively, with 14 bases between them. Germline loops: CDR1 GTSNPN, CDR2 SVGIG (reference sequence). The CDR3 covers 15 residues. DNA of the CDR3: TGTGCCTGGAGTGAACCGGGACTGCGCAATGAAAAACTGTTTTTT. Its translation: CAWSEPGLRNEKLFF.

Details on this clone: Distinct nucleotide sequences in the sample also encode this CDR3. The rearrangement uses TRBV15 and TRBJ1-2, with D perhaps matching TRBD1 (6 bases). The CDR3 runs 13 residues. Germline CDR1 LNHNV, CDR2 YYDKDF (reference sequence). V was trimmed by 3 bases and J by 2 bases, leaving 7 bases between them. The CDR3 coding sequence is TGTGCCACCAGCAGCGACAGGAACTATGGCTACACCTTC. It specifies CATSSDRNYGYTF.

Concerning this clone: Other DNA sequences in the same sample also yield this CDR3. The V and J genes are TRBV30 and TRBJ1-4; no reliable D call. V lost 1 base to trimming and J lost 7 bases, with 7 bases between them. CDR3 length: 12 amino acids. Germline CDR1 is GTSNPN and CDR2 is SVGIG (reference sequence). The CDR3 reads CAWSGGGEKLFF. In DNA, the CDR3 is TGTGCCTGGAGTGGAGGTGGTGAAAAACTGTTTTTT.

V is TRBV29-1 and J is TRBJ1-2; D unclear. There are 12 residues in the CDR3. Germline assignment: CDR1 SQVTM and CDR2 ANQGSEA. Trimming cost V 4 bases and J 4 bases, with 10 bases left between them. The DNA for the CDR3 is TGCAGCGTTGCTATTCTTACCTATGGCTACACCTTC. This sequence encodes CSVAILTYGYTF.

This clone was counted a few times. This chain joins TRBV6-2 or TRBV6-3 and TRBJ2-2; 9 positions match TRBD2. Germline CDR1 reads MNHEY; CDR2 reads SVGEGT. The CDR3 length is 15 residues. V shed 3 bases, J shed 5 bases, and the junction held 4 bases outside the gene matches. The CDR3 DNA reads as TGTGCCAGCAGTTATAGCGGGGGAACGACCGGGGAGCTGTTTTTT. It codes for CASSYSGGTTGELFF.

The V and J genes are TRBV6-5 and TRBJ1-1; the D gene is possibly TRBD1 (5 bases). From germline, CDR1 is MNHEY and CDR2 SVGAGI. The CDR3 runs to 14 residues. V was shortened by 2 bases and J by 2 bases, with 9 bases between the two germline ends. The CDR3 DNA follows: TGTGCCAGCAGTTACGGGGGGGGAAACACTGAAGCTTTCTTT. Its translation: CASSYGGGNTEAFF.

The rearrangement uses TRBV13 and TRBJ2-3, with 12 bases identical to TRBD2. The CDR3 loop spans 16 amino acids. Germline lookup yields CDR1 PRHDT and CDR2 FYEKMQ (reference sequence). The J segment lost 6 bases and the V segment lost 4 bases, leaving 8 bases of the junction unmatched. The CDR3 spells CASSYRLAGAGDTQYF. CDR3 bases: TGTGCCAGCAGCTACCGACTAGCGGGGGCTGGGGATACGCAGTATTTT.

This clone came up a few times. The chain employs TRBV6-1 and TRBJ1-5; 9 bases are shared with TRBD1. The CDR3 extends over 16 amino acids. Trimming removed 1 base from V and 7 bases from J; junction bases left unmatched: 8. Germline V lookup: CDR1 MNHNS, CDR2 SASEGT. The CDR3, as DNA: TGTGCCAGCAGTGAAGAGACCGGGACAGGGTACCAGCCCCAGCATTTT. The encoded protein is CASSEETGTGYQPQHF.

J is TRBJ2-3 and V is TRBV9; D may be TRBD2 (5 bases). From germline, CDR1 is SGDLS and CDR2 YYNGEE. This CDR3 spans 14 amino acids. Trimming removed 0 bases at V and 4 bases at J, with 9 bases between. The CDR3 region is CASSVAGSADTQYF. CDR3 coding DNA: TGTGCCAGCAGCGTAGCGGGTAGCGCAGATACGCAGTATTTT.

J is TRBJ2-1 and V is TRBV7-3; a weak D match, TRBD1 (5 bases). The CDR3 loop spans 15 amino acids. The germline V and J ends were trimmed by 0 bases and 7 bases, with 13 bases remaining between them. CDR1 SGHTA and CDR2 FQGTGA come from the germline V gene. Here the CDR3 reads CASSLTSGLTNEQFF. Here the CDR3 DNA reads TGTGCCAGCAGCTTAACGTCAGGGCTTACTAATGAGCAGTTCTTC.

The V gene is TRBV5-4, the J gene TRBJ2-7; TRBD1 matches at 7 bases. This CDR3 is built from 15 residues. From germline, CDR1 is SGHNT and CDR2 YYREEE (reference sequence). V dropped 4 bases and J dropped 2; count of bases not matched to a gene: 9. The CDR3 protein is CASSTVGTATYEQYF. The CDR3 coding sequence is TGTGCCAGCAGCACCGTCGGGACAGCGACCTACGAGCAGTACTTC.

The chain employs TRBV5-1 and TRBJ2-1; 10 nucleotides match TRBD2. V was clipped by 4 bases and J by 0 bases; unmatched bases: 4. CDR3 length equals 16 residues. From germline, CDR1 is SGHRS and CDR2 YFSETQ. This CDR3 reads CASSTSGGASYNEQFF. The CDR3 bases are TGCGCCAGCAGCACAAGCGGGGGGGCCTCCTACAATGAGCAGTTCTTC.